A selection of T cell receptor beta chains follows, all from one sample in a study of shared clonotypes between healthy human individuals. TCRdb's table, derived via immunoSEQ multiplex PCR, lists solely in-frame clones and lacks some. The sample shows about 2,500,000 clones, more than 80% of them seen only once. Sequencing was performed on naive CD4+ T cells sorted from blood. These receptors all stem from a man aged 18-30 years in good health. CDR3s leave out the opening cysteine and the closing phenylalanine or tryptophan.

v_gene	j_gene	CDR3aa
TRBV4-1	TRBJ1-3	ASSQGQGFGNTIY
TRBV7-9	TRBJ1-6	ASSLSRQNNSPLH
TRBV28	TRBJ2-5	ASSLPGLGTSFGETQY
TRBV29-1	TRBJ1-1	SVDRAGNTEAF
TRBV6-5	TRBJ2-6	ASSYMWASGANVLT
TRBV27	TRBJ2-7	ASSSRRGSYEQY
TRBV5-6	TRBJ2-1	ASSLGTRDNEQF
TRBV7-9	TRBJ1-2	ASSDRDTYGYT
TRBV10-3	TRBJ1-6	AISEGWSSPLH
TRBV6-1	TRBJ1-1	ASSDQEVYRGTEAF
TRBV7-2	TRBJ1-1	ASSLEGAVTEAF
TRBV29-1	TRBJ2-1	SVEGQGF
TRBV6-5	TRBJ1-4	ASSLLGGTNEKLF
TRBV13	.	ASSFRSGRSSNEQF
TRBV5-1	TRBJ2-3	ASSLGGGSTDTQY
TRBV6-5	TRBJ2-1	ASSIRGQGGNEQF
TRBV29-1	TRBJ2-1	STQEDTYNEQF
TRBV19	TRBJ2-2	ASSIKAIAGHTGELF